The rows below give T cell receptor beta chains drawn from one sample of a study of beta chain features in type 1 diabetes. The repertoire was sequenced with immunoSEQ multiplex PCR; TCRdb's copy has only in-frame clones and lacks some. Of more than 250,000 clones in the sample, about a fifth were seen once. The sample comprised naive CD4+ T cells from blood. Receptor source: a woman aged 40 to 50 with type 1 diabetes. CDR3s leave out the opening cysteine and the closing phenylalanine or tryptophan.

v_gene,j_gene,CDR3aa
TRBV19,TRBJ1-5,ASSDHLGQIINQPQH
TRBV5-4,TRBJ2-1,ASSPGGTYNEQF
TRBV13,TRBJ2-7,ASSLGDRVASSYEQY
TRBV11-2,TRBJ2-1,ASSARGGRFGEQF
TRBV7-2,TRBJ2-5,ASSFSRWRGGETQY
TRBV19,TRBJ1-2,ASSIAGNYGYT
TRBV6-5,TRBJ2-5,ASSYRTASDQETQY
TRBV29-1,TRBJ2-1,SALPNNEQF
TRBV18,TRBJ2-1,ASSPGTVEEQF
TRBV5-1,TRBJ2-1,ASSSRTSGIYNEQF
TRBV5-1,TRBJ2-7,ASSQTGEQY
TRBV27,TRBJ1-5,ASRMTGTQPQH
TRBV5-1,TRBJ1-2,ASSLLTGEDGYT
TRBV7-9,TRBJ1-1,ASSLSSLNTEAF
TRBV28,TRBJ2-2,ASSGGTVNTGELF
TRBV2,TRBJ2-7,ASTIQGVLYEQY
TRBV6-5,TRBJ2-1,ASSSGLAGGPDEQF
TRBV6-5,TRBJ1-6,ASSYQADRGESPLH
TRBV4-1,TRBJ2-3,ASSQGDSRTDTQY
TRBV4-2,TRBJ2-2,ASSQDLQGNTGELF
TRBV29-1,TRBJ2-3,SVDLRGDTQY
TRBV18,TRBJ2-5,ASSLAEQETQY
TRBV5-1,TRBJ1-1,ASSPDSRNTEAF
TRBV7-3,TRBJ2-5,ASSLWAGEETQY
TRBV20-1,TRBJ2-5,SSQLQETQY
TRBV25-1,TRBJ1-5,ASSDPQGNQPQH
TRBV14,TRBJ2-7,ASSQEVGGYEQY
TRBV7-9,TRBJ2-4,ASSPFQGQGNIQY
TRBV7-9,TRBJ2-7,ASRRDSGSNEQY
TRBV29-1,TRBJ2-1,SVAPGGKQF
TRBV9,TRBJ1-1,ASSAFGTEAF
TRBV27,TRBJ1-5,ASRQGDLPQH
TRBV5-1,TRBJ2-3,ASSLGTGRTDTQY
TRBV4-3,TRBJ1-1,ASSQDLQGVANTEAF
TRBV2,TRBJ2-3,ASVYTATSTDTQY
TRBV2,TRBJ2-1,ASSDDAGGEQF
TRBV27,TRBJ1-4,ASSLIQGNEKLF
TRBV7-2,TRBJ1-5,ASSLSGQNNQPQH
TRBV25-1,TRBJ2-5,ASSERGGETQY
TRBV29-1,TRBJ1-1,SSRKSGGSPEAF
TRBV19,TRBJ2-1,ASSIEAGGPGGEQF
TRBV9,TRBJ1-4,ASSPGGATNEKLF
TRBV10-3,TRBJ2-2,ATGRGQGGTGELF
TRBV2,TRBJ1-2,ASKAVESGYT
TRBV7-2,TRBJ2-7,ASSFGGSSYEQY
TRBV29-1,TRBJ1-3,SVVRVPGNTIY
TRBV9,TRBJ1-1,ASSVSNRVAENTEAF
TRBV29-1,TRBJ2-1,SVAETGDYNEQF
TRBV28,TRBJ2-1,ASGYQGGYEQF
TRBV4-1,TRBJ2-3,ASSQADYRNTDTQY
TRBV7-3,TRBJ2-3,ASSMLAGGTDTQY